Presented here are 30 T cell receptor beta chains from one specimen sequenced in a study of T cell clones after liver transplantation. The data were produced by immunoSEQ multiplex PCR, yet TCRdb's version contains in-frame clones alone and is incomplete. The sample yields 45,000 to 60,000 clones, roughly nine tenths seen once. Sequenced material: CD8+ T cells from blood, taken 12 months after liver transplant. All receptors come from a human patient who received a liver transplant. Some T cells may possibly be graft donor cells.

This chain joins TRBV28 and TRBJ1-3, with a tentative D call TRBD1 (6 bases). Germline V gene lookup returns CDR1 MDHEN and CDR2 SYDVKM. This CDR3 has 15 amino acids. The V end was cut by 8 bases, the J end by 2 bases, with 16 bases between. This chain's CDR3 is CASEMSWTAGNTIYF. The CDR3 nucleotides are TGTGCCAGCGAAATGTCCTGGACAGCTGGAAACACCATATATTTT.

This chain connects TRBV27 to TRBJ2-1, with a weak D call TRBD1 (5 bases). Germline V lookup: CDR1 MNHEY, CDR2 SMNVEV (reference sequence). The CDR3 extends over 14 amino acids. Deletions cut 2 bases from V and 3 bases from J, with 8 bases between. DNA of the CDR3: TGTGCCAGCAGTTTACTAGGGGTCTACAATGAGCAGTTCTTC. Translating gives CASSLLGVYNEQFF.

V gene TRBV11-2 combines with J gene TRBJ2-1; 10 nucleotides line up with TRBD2. The CDR3 loop spans 17 amino acids. Germline CDR1 SGHAT, CDR2 FQNNGV. The V and J ends lost 5 bases and 4 bases, in that order; junction bases with no gene match: 11. CDR3 amino acids: CASSDPKAGGGYNEQFF. In nucleotides, the CDR3 is TGTGCCAGCAGCGATCCAAAAGCGGGAGGGGGTTACAATGAGCAGTTCTTC.

The chain has TRBV29-1 and TRBJ2-1, with TRBD1 matching over 10 bases. CDR1 is SQVTM and CDR2 is ANQGSEA in the germline V gene. Trimming cost V 8 bases and J 5 bases; bases outside gene matches: 6. The CDR3 covers 13 residues. The CDR3 is CSSPGTGDNEQFF. CDR3 DNA sequence: TGCAGCAGTCCCGGGACAGGGGACAATGAGCAGTTCTTC.

This clone was picked up one time. The chain carries TRBV5-4 and TRBJ2-5; 13 bases fit TRBD2. V shed 4 bases, J shed 1 base, and the junction held 4 bases outside the gene matches. The length of the CDR3 is 16 residues. Germline V lookup: CDR1 SGHNT, CDR2 YYREEE (reference sequence). The CDR3, as DNA: TGTGCCAGCAGCATGGGACTAGCGGGGCCCCAAGAGACCCAGTACTTC. Protein: CASSMGLAGPQETQYF.

In this sample, this clone turned up once. The chain uses TRBV7-8 and TRBJ1-5; D might be TRBD1 (5 bases). Trimming shortened V by 5 bases and J by 1 base, and 18 bases separated the two germline ends. Germline V gene data show CDR1 as SGHVS and CDR2 as FQNEAQ. This CDR3 is 17 amino acids long. CDR3 bases: TGTGCCAGCAGCCCTGCTGGGGGGGTTCTAAGCAATCAGCCCCAGCATTTT. This codes for CASSPAGGVLSNQPQHF.

This sequence joins TRBV4-1 and TRBJ2-7; a possible D gene is TRBD2 (5 bases). Looked up from germline, CDR1 is MGHRA and CDR2 is YSYEKL. V was clipped by 1 base and J by 4 bases, with 32 bases between them. This CDR3 is built from 21 residues. Here the CDR3 DNA reads TGCGCCAGCAGCCAAGTGGTGTCACGTCCCGGGCCCGGACTCGGTGGGTACGAGCAGTACTTC. Translation: CASSQVVSRPGPGLGGYEQYF.

The chain has TRBV7-9 and TRBJ2-7; D might be TRBD2 (6 bases). CDR3 size: 14 residues. The germline V gene encodes CDR1 SEHNR and CDR2 FQNEAQ (reference sequence). Trimming cost V 3 bases and J 3 bases, with 12 bases left between them. The CDR3 is CASSLGLMNYEQYF. The CDR3 DNA reads TGTGCCAGCAGCTTGGGACTTATGAACTACGAGCAGTACTTC. Full variable domain (rest looked up from reference TRBV7-9 and TRBJ2-7): DTGVSQNPRHKITKRGQNVTFRCDPISEHNRLYWYRQTLGQGPEFLTYFQNEAQLEKSRLLSDRFSAERPKGSFSTLEIQRTEQGDSAMYLCASSLGLMNYEQYFGPGTRLTVT.

The CDR3, as DNA: TGTGCCACCAGCAGAGATTACCCGGGAGTGAACTATGGCTACACCTTC. Translating it yields CATSRDYPGVNYGYTF. This chain uses TRBV15 with TRBJ1-2, with D unclear. The V end was cut by 0 bases, the J end by 2 bases, with 13 bases between. CDR1 and CDR2 from the germline V gene are LNHNV and YYDKDF (reference sequence). The CDR3 sequence is 16 residues long.

This clone occurred once. The V gene is TRBV5-1, the J gene TRBJ2-7; perhaps TRBD2 as D (5 bases). This CDR3 spans 12 amino acids. Germline assignment: CDR1 SGHRS and CDR2 YFSETQ. Trimming removed 6 bases at V and 7 bases at J, with 14 bases between. Here the CDR3 reads CASNFRGGEQYF. The CDR3 DNA reads as TGCGCCAGCAATTTCCGGGGTGGAGAGCAGTACTTC.

This clone occurred once. The chain is built from TRBV11-2 and TRBJ2-7; D possibly corresponds to TRBD2 (6 bases). Trimming removed 1 base at V and 5 bases at J, with 15 bases between. The CDR3 is made up of 15 amino acids. Germline V gene data show CDR1 as SGHAT and CDR2 as FQNNGV. The CDR3 DNA sequence: TGTGCCAGCAGCTTAGGACCGGGAGACAGCGACGAGCAGTACTTC. Translation: CASSLGPGDSDEQYF.

The chain couples TRBV27 to TRBJ1-1; 7 nucleotides agree with TRBD1. The ends lost 0 bases at V and 5 bases at J; junction bases unmatched: 6. Per the germline V gene, CDR1 is MNHEY and CDR2 is SMNVEV (reference sequence). The CDR3 sequence is 15 residues long. The CDR3, as DNA: TGTGCCAGCAGTTTATCAGGGGGCGGGATGACTGAAGCTTTCTTT. This translates into CASSLSGGGMTEAFF.

The CDR3 bases are TGCAGCGTTGAAGAGGTTTTTGGGGAGCAGTACTTC. Protein sequence: CSVEEVFGEQYF. The chain couples TRBV29-1 to TRBJ2-7; D uncertain. The CDR3 length is 12 residues. With 0 bases removed from V and 7 bases from J, the gap between germline ends came to 10 bases. Germline values: CDR1 SQVTM, CDR2 ANQGSEA.

The rearrangement links TRBV9 to TRBJ2-7; D not resolved. The CDR3 has 15 residues. V shed 0 bases and J shed 3 bases, with 13 bases lying between them. Germline CDR1 and CDR2: SGDLS and YYNGEE. CDR3 coding DNA: TGTGCCAGCAGCGTAGATGGACGGCCGCTCTACGAGCAGTACTTC. Translated: CASSVDGRPLYEQYF. The full variable domain, completed using reference TRBV9 and TRBJ2-7, is DSGVTQTPKHLITATGQRVTLRCSPRSGDLSVYWYQQSLDQGLQFLIQYYNGEERAKGNILERFSAQQFPDLHSELNLSSLELGDSALYFCASSVDGRPLYEQYFGPGTRLTVT.

This clone is labeled as medium-sized. The CDR3 sequence: CASSSQGSGKVTGELFF. The DNA of the CDR3 is TGTGCCAGCAGCTCGCAAGGGAGCGGGAAAGTCACCGGGGAGCTGTTTTTT. The chain couples TRBV11-2 to TRBJ2-2, with 7 nucleotides matching TRBD2. Germline V gives CDR1 SGHAT, CDR2 FQNNGV. The CDR3 extends over 17 amino acids. After removal of 4 bases from V and 4 bases from J, the junction contained 12 bases not matched to a gene.

This chain connects TRBV28 to TRBJ1-5; perhaps TRBD1 as D (6 bases). V dropped 8 bases and J dropped 6 bases, with 14 bases sitting between them. This CDR3 is built from 13 residues. The germline gives CDR1 MDHEN, CDR2 SYDVKM. The CDR3 DNA reads as TGTGCCAGCTCCTTAGGGGGGATTCAGCCCCAGCATTTT. Its protein is CASSLGGIQPQHF.

The V and J genes are TRBV7-2 and TRBJ2-7, with 9 nucleotides matching TRBD2. The CDR3 runs 15 residues. CDR1 SGHTA and CDR2 FQGNSA come from the germline V gene. V lost 2 bases, J lost 3 bases, and 5 bases stayed unmatched. CDR3 residues: CASSLFLAGLYEQYF. The CDR3 DNA follows: TGTGCCAGCAGCTTATTTCTAGCGGGACTCTACGAGCAGTACTTC.

The chain carries TRBV28 and TRBJ2-7, with D possibly being TRBD1 or TRBD2 (5 bases each). This CDR3 has 14 residues. V lost 4 bases and J lost 4, with 14 bases in between. From germline, CDR1 is MDHEN and CDR2 SYDVKM. CDR3 residues: CASSSSGLLYEQYF. CDR3 bases: TGTGCCAGCAGTTCCTCGGGGCTGTTGTACGAGCAGTACTTC.

This chain joins TRBV28 and TRBJ1-1; TRBD1 matches at 9 bases. The CDR3 contains 14 residues. V lost 5 bases, J lost 10 bases, and 11 bases stayed unmatched. Germline CDR1 is MDHEN and CDR2 is SYDVKM. The CDR3 DNA reads as TGTGCCAGCAGTCCGCAGGACAGGGGATCCTCAGCTTTCTTT. It translates to CASSPQDRGSSAFF.

V gene TRBV6-1 combines with J gene TRBJ2-7, with D perhaps TRBD1 (6 bases). Trimming shortened V by 3 bases and J by 2 bases, and 11 bases separated the two germline ends. In germline, CDR1 is MNHNS, CDR2 SASEGT. This CDR3 contains 14 residues. The CDR3 loop reads CASSDEGGTYEQYF. The CDR3 region has the DNA TGTGCCAGCAGTGATGAAGGGGGAACCTACGAGCAGTACTTC.

This sequence joins TRBV7-9 and TRBJ2-5, with 8 bases matching TRBD2. Germline CDR1 SEHNR, CDR2 FQNEAQ (reference sequence). V dropped 4 bases and J dropped 1; count of bases not matched to a gene: 2. The CDR3 has 14 residues. The CDR3 region has the DNA TGTGCCAGCAGCTCTGGACTAGCCCAAGAGACCCAGTACTTC. Translation: CASSSGLAQETQYF.

The V and J genes are TRBV4-1 and TRBJ2-7; the match to TRBD1 covers 9 bases. This CDR3 has 14 amino acids. The J segment lost 2 bases and the V segment lost 6 bases, leaving 5 bases of the junction unmatched. Germline V CDR1 and CDR2: MGHRA, YSYEKL. The CDR3 coding sequence is TGCGCCAGCAGTCTGACAGGGGGTACCTACGAGCAGTACTTC. Amino acid sequence: CASSLTGGTYEQYF.

The chain joins TRBV7-2 to TRBJ2-7; 8 positions agree with TRBD2. Germline V gives CDR1 SGHTA, CDR2 FQGNSA. After removal of 3 bases from V and 2 bases from J, the junction contained 3 bases not matched to a gene. The CDR3 extends over 14 amino acids. CDR3 coding DNA: TGTGCCAGCAGCTTTGCGGGAGGCCCCTACGAGCAGTACTTC. Translated, it gives CASSFAGGPYEQYF.

The J gene is TRBJ1-2, the V gene TRBV4-3, with D hard to call. Germline CDR1 reads LGHNA; CDR2 reads YSLEER. CDR3 length: 13 residues. V lost 0 bases, J lost 8 bases, and 10 bases lay in between. CDR3 in DNA: TGCGCCAGCAGCCAAGATTACGGGAGCGGCTACACCTTC. It translates to CASSQDYGSGYTF.

J is TRBJ2-2 and V is TRBV11-2; D gene unclear. The CDR3 contains 14 residues. V was pared by 3 bases and J by 1 base, with 6 bases between. Germline CDR1 SGHAT, CDR2 FQNNGV. CDR3 sequence (DNA): TGTGCCAGCAGCTTCACTCTGAACACCGGGGAGCTGTTTTTT. Its translation: CASSFTLNTGELFF.

This clone was observed a single time. This chain links TRBV30 with TRBJ2-6; TRBD1 is a possible D gene (5 bases). CDR3 length equals 19 residues. Germline V gene sequence: CDR1 GTSNPN, CDR2 SVGIG (reference sequence). Trimming removed 2 bases from V and 4 bases from J, with 24 bases in between. The CDR3 spells CAWSLYRIGVGFGANVLTF. The CDR3 region has the DNA TGTGCCTGGAGTCTTTACAGGATCGGCGTCGGGTTCGGGGCCAACGTCCTGACTTTC.

The V and J genes are TRBV5-6 and TRBJ2-1; TRBD2 agrees at 13 bases. Per the germline V gene, CDR1 is SGHDT and CDR2 is YYEEEE. The junction had 5 bases not matched to a gene; V was cut back by 2 bases and J by 3 bases. This CDR3 contains 17 residues. The CDR3 DNA is TGTGCCAGCAGCTTTTGGACTAGCGGGAGCCGCTACAATGAGCAGTTCTTC. Translating it yields CASSFWTSGSRYNEQFF. The full variable domain, rest sourced from reference TRBV5-6 and TRBJ2-1, is DAGVTQSPTHLIKTRGQQVTLRCSPKSGHDTVSWYQQALGQGPQFIFQYYEEEERQRGNFPDRFSGHQFPNYSSELNVNALLLGDSALYLCASSFWTSGSRYNEQFFGPGTRLTVL.

The V call is TRBV19, the J call TRBJ1-5; no firm D call. In germline, CDR1 is LNHDA, CDR2 SQIVND (reference sequence). The CDR3 has 16 residues. V lost 3 bases to trimming and J lost 0 bases, with 12 bases between them. The CDR3 reads CASSIRAAYSNQPQHF. Here the CDR3 DNA reads TGTGCCAGTAGTATTAGGGCAGCTTATAGCAATCAGCCCCAGCATTTT.

The chain links TRBV11-1 to TRBJ2-1; D gene unclear. Trimming took off 3 bases at V and 0 bases at J, with 6 bases between the two ends. The CDR3 is 14 residues long. Germline assignment: CDR1 SGHAT and CDR2 FQDESV (reference sequence). The CDR3 nucleotides read TGTGCCAGCAGCTTTTTAAGCTCCTACAATGAGCAGTTCTTC. Protein sequence: CASSFLSSYNEQFF.

V and J are TRBV18 and TRBJ2-1; possibly TRBD1 for D (6 bases). The germline V gene has CDR1 KGHSH and CDR2 LQKENI. This CDR3 has 19 amino acids. V lost 4 bases and J 0 bases, leaving 22 bases between the germline ends. Here the CDR3 DNA reads TGTGCCAGCTCACTACGGACAGAAAGGCGGTTAAGCTCCTACAATGAGCAGTTCTTC. Its translation is CASSLRTERRLSSYNEQFF.